The clone carrying this T cell receptor (beta chain) has at least ten counts. CDR1 is SGHRS and CDR2 is YFSETQ in the germline V gene. The ends were cut back, 0 bases at V and 5 bases at J, with 8 bases in the middle. The CDR3 sequence is 14 residues long. Using its own MiXCR run on the RT-PCR reads, TCRdb lists one record per CDR3 protein. The table records about a million distinct CDR3 sequences, more than 15% of them present only once. The source of the sample is a study of patients and donors after allogeneic stem cell transplantation. The chain uses TRBV5-1 and TRBJ2-2; perhaps TRBD1 as D (6 bases). The TCR was taken from a human donor who was either an allogeneic HSCT recipient or a stem cell or donor lymphocyte infusion donor (not recorded which). It is not recorded whose cells these are; they may come from a transplant donor. Sequenced input: blood, either unsorted or a sorted T cell fraction (not recorded which). The CDR3 region has the DNA TGCGCCAGCAGCTTGGACAGGGAGACCGGGGAGCTGTTTTTT. Its protein product is CASSLDRETGELFF.